This T cell receptor (beta chain) was sequenced for a study of Graves' ophthalmopathy and Graves' hyperthyroidism. Study as a whole: The blood sample was drawn at first diagnosis and before any treatment.

Amplification targeted the TCR beta CDR3 regions, with RNA transcripts as the source material. RT-PCR in the first round used HTBI primers; a second-round multiplex PCR followed. TCRdb analysed the multiplex PCR reads with MiXCR anew, one entry per CDR3 protein. This table has a few hundred thousand distinct CDR3 sequences, approximately 15% appearing once. V was trimmed by 1 base and J by 3 bases, leaving 13 bases between them. Germline V gene sequence: CDR1 SGHKS, CDR2 YYEKEE (reference sequence). The CDR3 has 15 residues. Cases classed as stable hyperthyroidism had no ophthalmopathy within 18 months of follow-up. The authors enrolled newly diagnosed hyperthyroidism patients aged 18 to 65 with under 2 months' duration. Additional autoimmune diseases, uncontrolled infections, pregnancy or lactation disqualified patients. This clonotype occurred many times.

The specimen sequenced was peripheral blood. The chain employs TRBV5-5 and TRBJ1-2, with unresolved D. The clonotype originates from a woman aged 18-29 years with stable Graves' hyperthyroidism. For the CDR3, the DNA is TGTGCCAGCAGCTTGTCGTCGCAACTCCACTATGGCTACACCTTC. Translated: CASSLSSQLHYGYTF.